This T cell receptor (beta chain) was retrieved from a study of blood T cell repertoires in COVID-19. Study-wide context: Sample material is recorded as cDNA or gDNA derived from T cells, B-cell-depleted T cells, or PBMCs.

Libraries were prepared by immunoSEQ multiplex PCR; TCRdb keeps only in-frame clonotypes and omits some of them. The repertoire holds around 230,000 clones, roughly 85% seen once, with under 3% in the top ten. Specimen: peripheral blood. This TCR came from a woman in her 70s with active or convalescent COVID-19.

This CDR3 reads CASSRGAGSSYTF. The DNA of the CDR3 is TGTGCCAGCAGCCGGGGGGCAGGGAGCAGCTACACCTTC. This chain connects TRBV5-4 to TRBJ1-2, with D possibly matching TRBD1 (6 bases). This CDR3 region has 13 residues. V was shortened by 4 bases and J by 9 bases, with 16 bases between the two germline ends. Germline lookup yields CDR1 SGHNT and CDR2 YYREEE (reference sequence).